This T cell receptor (beta chain) is from a study of blood T cell repertoires in COVID-19. Study-level background: Samples taken during acute and convalescent COVID-19 were collected in the United States, Italy and Spain.

Original data processing: Reference gene primer amplification yielded estimated nucleated cell counts. Measured with immunoSEQ multiplex PCR; TCRdb has only the in-frame clones, and not every one. V and J calls and clone size are those listed in that table; D and trimming were worked out from the DNA. The sample has fewer than 30,000 clones; approximately 81% are singletons. CDR3 length: 16 amino acids. CDR1 is SEHNR, CDR2 FQNEAQ, per germline (reference sequence). V was cut by 3 bases and J by 1 base, with 15 bases left in between. J is TRBJ2-5 and V is TRBV7-9; D perhaps matches TRBD2 (6 bases). Specimen: peripheral blood. This receptor was obtained from a woman aged 60-70 years with acute or convalescent COVID-19. CDR3 in amino acids: CASSFTGSGGQETQYF. The CDR3 nucleotides are TGTGCCAGCAGCTTTACCGGGAGCGGCGGCCAAGAGACCCAGTACTTC.